This TCR beta chain was captured in a study of cytomegalovirus exposure and HLA in healthy donors. Regarding the study as a whole: Immune exposure information available was restricted to CMV serostatus. A few V segments could not be told apart, such as TRBV6-2 and TRBV6-3, and were left out. TCR beta chain V- and J-gene trimming was linked, in a later analysis, to a missense variant in DCLRE1C.

In the case of this clone: What it recognizes is unknown.

V was clipped by 10 bases and J by 6 bases; unmatched bases: 11. The germline CDR1 and CDR2 sequences are MDHEN and SYDVKM. The CDR3 is 14 amino acids. PCR used 60 Vbeta primers and 13 Jbeta primers. Source study methods: Later work found roughly 80 million unique TCR beta chains, with about 10 million shared. TCRdb's copy holds only in-frame clones and misses some; the assay was immunoSEQ multiplex PCR. The DNA gave D and trimming, while V, J and clone size come from that table. Of under 200,000 clones in the sample, around 82% were seen once. The sequenced material came from PBMCs. V and J are TRBV28 and TRBJ2-5; 10 nucleotides line up with TRBD2. The source is a male donor in good health and CMV-seronegative. CDR3 amino acids: CATLAGGIKQTQYF. The CDR3 nucleotides read TGTGCCACTTTAGCGGGAGGAATCAAACAGACCCAGTACTTC. Looking up the rest from reference TRBV28 and TRBJ2-5 gives the full variable domain: DVKVTQSSRYLVKRTGEKVFLECVQDMDHENMFWYRQDPGLGLRLIYFSYDVKMKEKGDIPEGYSVSREKKERFSLILESASTNQTSMYLCATLAGGIKQTQYFGPGTRLLVL.